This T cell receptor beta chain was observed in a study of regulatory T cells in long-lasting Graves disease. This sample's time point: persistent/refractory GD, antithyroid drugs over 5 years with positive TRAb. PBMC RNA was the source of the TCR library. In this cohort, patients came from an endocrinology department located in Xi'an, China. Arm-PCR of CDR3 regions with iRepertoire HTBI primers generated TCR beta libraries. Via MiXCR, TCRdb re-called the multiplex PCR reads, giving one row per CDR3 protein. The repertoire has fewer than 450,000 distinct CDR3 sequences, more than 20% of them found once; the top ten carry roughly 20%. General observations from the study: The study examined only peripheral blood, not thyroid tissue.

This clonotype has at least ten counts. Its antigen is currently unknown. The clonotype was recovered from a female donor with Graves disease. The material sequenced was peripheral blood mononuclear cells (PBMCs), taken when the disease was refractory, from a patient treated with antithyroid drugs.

The chain's CDR3 is CAWTGEEETQYF. The CDR3 nucleotides read TGTGCCTGGACCGGGGAGGAAGAGACCCAGTACTTC. The chain couples TRBV30 to TRBJ2-5; tentatively, D is TRBD2 (6 bases). V was trimmed by 4 bases and J by 3 bases, leaving 9 bases between them. This CDR3 region has 12 residues. Germline V gives CDR1 GTSNPN, CDR2 SVGIG (reference sequence).